The source of this T cell receptor beta chain is a study of CD8 T cells in Susac syndrome. Only one count was recorded for this clonotype. Random hexamers were used to reverse transcribe an amount of roughly 0.5 to 1 ug RNA. The TCR beta CDR3 was amplified by immunoSEQ multiplex PCR across 54 Vbeta, 13 Jbeta. A single record per CDR3 protein comes from TCRdb applying MiXCR to the immunoSEQ multiplex PCR reads. The sample carries about 400,000 distinct CDR3 sequences, more than 80% recorded once. Both CD4+ and CD8+ T cells were negatively isolated, and TEMRA cells underwent FACS enrichment. V lost 2 bases and J lost 4, with 8 bases in between. Germline CDR1 reads MNHEY; CDR2 reads SVGEGT. This CDR3 has 13 residues.

The gene calls are TRBV6-2 or TRBV6-3 and TRBJ2-5, with D possibly called TRBD1 or TRBD2 (5 bases each). Sequenced material: CD8+ T cells from PBMCs. This TCR came from a human donor with multiple sclerosis. CDR3 in DNA: TGTGCCAGCAGTTACGGGGACCCAGAGACCCAGTACTTC. Amino acid sequence: CASSYGDPETQYF.